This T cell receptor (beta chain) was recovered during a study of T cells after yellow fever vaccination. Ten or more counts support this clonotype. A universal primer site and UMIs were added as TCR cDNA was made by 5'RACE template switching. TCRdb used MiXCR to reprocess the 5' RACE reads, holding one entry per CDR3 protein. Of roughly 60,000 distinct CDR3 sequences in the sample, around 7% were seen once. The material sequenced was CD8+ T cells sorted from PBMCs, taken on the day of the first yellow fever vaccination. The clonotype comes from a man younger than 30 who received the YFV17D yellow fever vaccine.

In nucleotides, the CDR3 is TGTGCCACCAGCGAAACAGGGGAGGTTAGAGAGCAGTTCTTC. Its protein is CATSETGEVREQFF. V and J are TRBV24-1 and TRBJ2-1; D might be TRBD1 (7 bases). CDR1 is KGHDR and CDR2 is SFDVKD in the germline V gene. The CDR3 totals 14 residues. V dropped 7 bases and J dropped 10 bases, with 19 bases sitting between them.